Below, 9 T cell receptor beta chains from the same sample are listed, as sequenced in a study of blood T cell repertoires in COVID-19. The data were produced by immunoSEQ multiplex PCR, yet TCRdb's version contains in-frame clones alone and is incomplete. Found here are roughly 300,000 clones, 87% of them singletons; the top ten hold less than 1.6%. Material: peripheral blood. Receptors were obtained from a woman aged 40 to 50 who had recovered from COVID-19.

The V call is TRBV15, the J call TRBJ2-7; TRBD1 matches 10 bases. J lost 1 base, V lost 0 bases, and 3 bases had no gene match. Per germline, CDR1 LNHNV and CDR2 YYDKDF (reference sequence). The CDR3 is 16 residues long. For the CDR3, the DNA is TGTGCCACCAGCAGAGAACCGGGACAGGGGTCCTACGAGCAGTACTTC. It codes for CATSREPGQGSYEQYF.

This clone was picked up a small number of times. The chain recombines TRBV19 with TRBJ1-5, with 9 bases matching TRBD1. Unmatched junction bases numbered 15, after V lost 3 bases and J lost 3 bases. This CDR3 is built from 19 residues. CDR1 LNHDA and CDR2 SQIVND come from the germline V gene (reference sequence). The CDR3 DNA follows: TGTGCCAGTAGTATTGCGCTTCGGACAGGGGCTTTATTCAATCAGCCCCAGCATTTT. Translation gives CASSIALRTGALFNQPQHF.

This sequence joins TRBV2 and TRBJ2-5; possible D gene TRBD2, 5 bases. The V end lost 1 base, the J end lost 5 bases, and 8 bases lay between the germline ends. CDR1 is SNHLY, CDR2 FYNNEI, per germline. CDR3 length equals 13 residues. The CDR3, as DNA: TGTGCCAGCAGTGAAGGCCGCGGGGAGACCCAGTACTTC. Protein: CASSEGRGETQYF.

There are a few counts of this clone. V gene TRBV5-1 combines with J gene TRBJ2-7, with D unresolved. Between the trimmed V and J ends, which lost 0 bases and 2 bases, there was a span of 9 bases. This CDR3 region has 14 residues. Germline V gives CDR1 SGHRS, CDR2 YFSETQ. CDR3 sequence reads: CASSLAGSTYEQYF. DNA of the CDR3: TGCGCCAGCAGCTTGGCCGGGTCAACCTACGAGCAGTACTTC.

The CDR3, as DNA: TGCGCCAGCAGCCAACGACAGGGGTACGGGAATCAGCCCCAGCATTTT. It is translated as CASSQRQGYGNQPQHF. The chain is built from TRBV4-1 and TRBJ1-5; 8 bases align to TRBD1. The V and J ends lost 2 bases and 4 bases, in that order; junction bases with no gene match: 7. Per the germline V gene, CDR1 is MGHRA and CDR2 is YSYEKL. The CDR3 spans 16 residues.

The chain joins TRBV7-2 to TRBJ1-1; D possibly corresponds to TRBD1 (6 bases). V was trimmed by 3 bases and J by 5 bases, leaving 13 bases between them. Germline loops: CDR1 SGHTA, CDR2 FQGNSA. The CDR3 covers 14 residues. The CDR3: CASSFGGARTEAFF. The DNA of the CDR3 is TGTGCCAGCAGCTTCGGGGGGGCAAGAACTGAAGCTTTCTTT.

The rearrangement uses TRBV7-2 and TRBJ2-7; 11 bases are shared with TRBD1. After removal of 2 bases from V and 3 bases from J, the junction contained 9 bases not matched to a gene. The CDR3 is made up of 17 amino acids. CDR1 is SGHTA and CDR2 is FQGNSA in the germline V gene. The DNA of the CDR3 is TGTGCCAGCAGCTTAATTGGGACAGGGGGTTCCCACTACGAGCAGTACTTC. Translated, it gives CASSLIGTGGSHYEQYF.

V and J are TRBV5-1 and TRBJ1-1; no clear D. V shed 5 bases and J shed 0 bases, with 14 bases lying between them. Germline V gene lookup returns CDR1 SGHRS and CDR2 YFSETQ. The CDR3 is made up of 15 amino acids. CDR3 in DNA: TGCGCCAGCAGTTTGTGGGCCCCCATGAACACTGAAGCTTTCTTT. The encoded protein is CASSLWAPMNTEAFF.

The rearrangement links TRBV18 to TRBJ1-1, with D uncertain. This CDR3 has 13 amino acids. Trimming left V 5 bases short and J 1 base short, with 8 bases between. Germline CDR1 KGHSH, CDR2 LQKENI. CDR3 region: CASSSHENTEAFF. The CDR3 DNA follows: TGTGCCAGCTCAAGCCACGAGAACACTGAAGCTTTCTTT. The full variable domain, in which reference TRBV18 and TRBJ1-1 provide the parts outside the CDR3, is NAGVMQNPRHLVRRRGQEARLRCSPMKGHSHVYWYRQLPEEGLKFMVYLQKENIIDESGMPKERFSAEFPKEGPSILRIQQVVRGDSAAYFCASSSHENTEAFFGQGTRLTVV.